This T cell receptor (beta chain) was recorded in a study of cytomegalovirus exposure and HLA in healthy donors. Whole-study results and caveats: High specificity and sensitivity for cytomegalovirus status were reported for the classifier. The authors assumed roughly uniform sequencing depth across donors for presence/absence analyses. The number of N-insertions in an Asian-associated ancestry cluster was reportedly below the 666-donor mean in a later analysis. Within a later analysis, the majority of CMV-associated TCR beta chains appeared HLA-restricted.

Both 60 Vbeta primers and 13 Jbeta primers went into the PCR. Using immunoSEQ multiplex PCR, the repertoire was profiled, and TCRdb retains in-frame clones only, with some absent. The sample lists about 120,000 clones, 65% to 80% occurring once. The CDR3 runs to 13 residues. Deletions cut 5 bases from V and 0 bases from J, with 7 bases between. Germline CDR1 reads SNHLY; CDR2 reads FYNNEI. With respect to this clone: Its antigen remains unidentified.

Material for sequencing was PBMCs. The rearrangement uses TRBV2 and TRBJ1-2; D remains unclear. This clonotype was obtained from a woman aged 40-49 years in good health and CMV-seropositive. The CDR3 region is CASSRDSNYGYTF. In DNA form, the CDR3 reads TGTGCCAGCAGTCGAGACTCTAACTATGGCTACACCTTC.